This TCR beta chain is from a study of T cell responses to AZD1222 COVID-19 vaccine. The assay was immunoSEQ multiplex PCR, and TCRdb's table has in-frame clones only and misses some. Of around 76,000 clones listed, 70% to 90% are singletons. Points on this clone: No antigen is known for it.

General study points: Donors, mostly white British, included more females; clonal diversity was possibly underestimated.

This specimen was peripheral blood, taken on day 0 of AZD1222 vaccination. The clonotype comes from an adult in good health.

The CDR3 spells CASSWGGSPLHF. The CDR3 DNA reads as TGCGCCAGCAGCTGGGGGGGATCACCCCTCCACTTT. The rearrangement joins TRBV5-1 to TRBJ1-6; possible D gene TRBD1, 5 bases. Trimming removed 3 bases at V and 10 bases at J, with 8 bases between. Germline CDR1 reads SGHRS; CDR2 reads YFSETQ. CDR3 length: 12 residues.